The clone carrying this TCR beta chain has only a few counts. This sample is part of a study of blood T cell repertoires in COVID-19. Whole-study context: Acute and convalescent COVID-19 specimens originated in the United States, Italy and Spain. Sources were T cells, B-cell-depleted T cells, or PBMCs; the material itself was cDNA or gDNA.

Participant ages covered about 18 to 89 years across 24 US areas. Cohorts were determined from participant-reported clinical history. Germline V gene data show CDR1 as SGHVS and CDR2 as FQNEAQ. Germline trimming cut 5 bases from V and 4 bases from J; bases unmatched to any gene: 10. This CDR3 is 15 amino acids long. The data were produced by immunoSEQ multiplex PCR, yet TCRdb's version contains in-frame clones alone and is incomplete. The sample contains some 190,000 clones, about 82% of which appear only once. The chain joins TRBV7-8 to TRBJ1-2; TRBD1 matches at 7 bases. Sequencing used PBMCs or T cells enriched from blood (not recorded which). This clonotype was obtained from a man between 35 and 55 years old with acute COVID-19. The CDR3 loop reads CASSQTGIRTYGYTF. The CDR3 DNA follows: TGTGCCAGCAGCCAGACAGGGATAAGAACCTATGGCTACACCTTC.